This T cell receptor beta chain is from a study of vaccination and CD4 T cells after COVID-19 (dated by TCRdb to between 2021 and 2024). Background on the whole study: In the convalescent cohort there were six males and four females, among whom were two Hispanic individuals, seven Caucasians, two Asians and one multiracial person. Each participant got two doses of either the Pfizer-BioNTech BNT162b2 vaccine (n=8) or the Moderna mRNA-1273 vaccine (n=2). Post-COVID blood samples were collected from convalescent patients a median of around 100 days after diagnosis, with a range of roughly 35 to 170 days. Post-vaccine blood samples were taken a median of around 68 days after the second vaccine dose, with a range of about 13 to 241 days. For stimulating the cultures, overlapping spike peptide pools were used, derived from SARS-CoV-2 as well as from the common cold coronaviruses HCoV-NL63, HCoV-OC43 and HCoV-229E. Control cultures used a CEFX viral epitope pool as positive control, an HIV-1 Nef peptide pool as negative control, or no peptide. The spike-specific CD4+ TCR repertoire was compared before and after mRNA vaccination in over nine COVID-19 convalescent patients and a few infection-naive healthy vaccine recipients. At the TCR clonotype level, an earlier paper using these donors assessed memory CD4+ T cell crossreactivity between SARS-CoV-2 and common cold coronavirus spike proteins.

Regarding this clonotype: Its specific antigen is unknown. Base qualities are not at hand, and no much larger clone is one base apart.

Study-level results and caveats: The median number of SARS-CoV-2-reactive clonotypes rose from 21 after infection to roughly 40 after vaccination, but the change was not significant. In convalescent patients, nearly all vaccine-specific clones (304 of 307) were found to be mono-reactive for SARS-CoV-2 spike rather than cross-reactive with common cold coronaviruses. Among the post-vaccine SARS-CoV-2-reactive clones in convalescent patients, a median approximately 86% showed up only after vaccination, which suggests vaccine-specific priming. Relatively few convalescent patients were included in the study, and early timepoints after natural infection were not analyzed.

The CDR3 sequence holds 16 residues, the cysteine and phenylalanine included. Just the 48-base CDR3 DNA is kept, in frame starting at base 1. CDR1 and CDR2, looked up from the germline V gene (reference sequence), are SGHNT and YYREEE. V has 0 bases trimmed and J has 8 bases trimmed; junction bases matching no gene number 8. Libraries were prepared through PCR. DNA from cultured CD4+ T cells underwent TCR sequencing with the Oncomine TCR Beta short-read assay at the Johns Hopkins FTIC core. The QIAamp micro DNA kit was used to extract genomic DNA from the cultured CD4+ T cells. Oncomine TCR Beta libraries made from cultured CD4+ T cells were pooled using unique dual indexes and sequenced on an Illumina iSeq 100. The original methods were these. Non-productive sequences were filtered out, and CDR3s that did not start with C, did not end with F or W, or were shorter than 7 amino acids were discarded. Antigen-specific clonotypes were identified with the MANAFEST web application by comparing peptide-stimulated wells with reference and other culture wells. To be called positive, a clone needed an FDR below 0.05, an odds ratio above 5, and a productive frequency above 0.1% in at least two of three replicate wells. Clonotypes that were significantly expanded in both SARS-CoV-2 spike wells and at least one common cold coronavirus spike condition were defined as cross-reactive. Levenshtein distances (stringdist) and unrooted phylogenetic trees (ape) in R version 3.6.1 were used to assess CDR3 homology. TCRdb cleaned the public reads at Q25 with fastp, built clones with MiXCR and kept in-frame beta chains. CDR3 protein duplicates are merged, each entry listing the most common genes and DNA. Clone size and V and J calls follow TCRdb, not the original study. This sample has 4,500 to 5,000 distinct CDR3 sequences in its table, and approximately 59% of those were observed once. The ten most abundant clones make up around 29% of the sample.

Taken with the paper, the label for treatment or condition translates to: approximately 11-day PBMC culture with coronavirus spike peptide pools or control peptides (ViraFEST assay). CD4+ T cells from unexposed donors were collected before the COVID-19 pandemic (2011-2018). To expand antigen-specific T cells with peptide pools and then pick out the expanded clonotypes through TCR sequencing, the study relied on the ViraFEST assay. PBMCs were cultured at around 2.2 million per well in IMDM supplemented with around 5% human AB serum and 10 IU/ml IL-2, with around 10 ug/ml peptide pools added. Half of the culture medium was replaced with fresh IL-2-containing medium on days 3 and 7. CD4+ T cells were isolated after about nine days of culture through negative selection using the EasySep CD4+ T cell isolation kit. Unexposed donor CD4+ T cells were tested for reactivity to SARS-CoV-2 S and N and four common cold coronavirus spike pools, as cell number allowed. Ficoll-Paque Plus gradient centrifugation was used to isolate PBMCs from whole blood, and the isolated PBMCs were then either used fresh or cryopreserved at -140C. Culture conditions were generally each tested in triplicate wells. Leukapheresis product for the unexposed donors was bought commercially.

Recombination linked TRBV5-4 to TRBJ1-4, with 9 central nucleotides matching TRBD1. The sequenced sample was CD4+ T cells from blood, cultured in vitro. The sequence was obtained from a human donor in good health. CDR3 protein: CASSLVTGQGAEKLFF. At the DNA level, the sequence is TGTGCCAGCAGCTTGGTCACGGGACAGGGTGCCGAAAAACTGTTTTTT.